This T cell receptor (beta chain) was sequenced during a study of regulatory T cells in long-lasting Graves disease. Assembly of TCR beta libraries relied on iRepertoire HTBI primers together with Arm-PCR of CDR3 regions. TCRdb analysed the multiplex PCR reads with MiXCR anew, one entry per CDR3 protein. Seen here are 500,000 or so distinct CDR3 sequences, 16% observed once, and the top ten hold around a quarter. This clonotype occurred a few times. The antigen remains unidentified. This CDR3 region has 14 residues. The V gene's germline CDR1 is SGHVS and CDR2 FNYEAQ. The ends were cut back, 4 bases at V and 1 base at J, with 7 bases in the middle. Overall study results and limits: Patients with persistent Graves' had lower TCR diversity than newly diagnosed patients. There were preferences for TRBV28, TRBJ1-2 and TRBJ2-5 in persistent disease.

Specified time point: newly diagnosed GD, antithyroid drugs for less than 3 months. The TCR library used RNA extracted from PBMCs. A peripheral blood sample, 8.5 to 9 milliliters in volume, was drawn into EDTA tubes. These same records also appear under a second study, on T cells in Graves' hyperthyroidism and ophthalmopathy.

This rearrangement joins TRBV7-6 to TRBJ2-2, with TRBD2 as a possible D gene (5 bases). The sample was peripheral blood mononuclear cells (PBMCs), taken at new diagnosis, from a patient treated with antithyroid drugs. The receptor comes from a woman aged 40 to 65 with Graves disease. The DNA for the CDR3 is TGTGCCAGCAGCTACGGGAAGAACACCGGGGAGCTGTTTTTT. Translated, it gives CASSYGKNTGELFF.